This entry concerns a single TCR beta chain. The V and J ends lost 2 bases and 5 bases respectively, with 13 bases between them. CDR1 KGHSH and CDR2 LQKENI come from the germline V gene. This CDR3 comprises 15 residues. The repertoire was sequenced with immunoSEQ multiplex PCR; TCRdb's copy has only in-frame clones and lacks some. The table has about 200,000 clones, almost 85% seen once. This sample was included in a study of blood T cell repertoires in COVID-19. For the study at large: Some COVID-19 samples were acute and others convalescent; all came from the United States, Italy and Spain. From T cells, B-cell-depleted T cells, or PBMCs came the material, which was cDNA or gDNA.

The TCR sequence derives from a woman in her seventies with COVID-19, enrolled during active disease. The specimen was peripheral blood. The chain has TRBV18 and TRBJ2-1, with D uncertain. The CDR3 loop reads CASSPVVQQNNEQFF. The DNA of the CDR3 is TGTGCCAGCTCACCAGTTGTCCAACAGAACAATGAGCAGTTCTTC.